The 15 T cell receptor beta chains presented below share a single source sample, sequenced in a study of Graves' ophthalmopathy and Graves' hyperthyroidism. The authors amplified TCR beta CDR3 regions, and they did so from RNA transcripts for repertoire sequencing. RT-PCR was first run with HTBI primers, then multiplex PCR in a second round. Using its own MiXCR run on the multiplex PCR reads, TCRdb lists one record per CDR3 protein. The sample shows 400,000 to 500,000 distinct CDR3 sequences, around 21% of them seen only once. The sequenced material came from peripheral blood. Receptors originate from a woman younger than 30 with stable Graves' hyperthyroidism.

In its sample, this clonotype was seen many times. This chain uses TRBV7-8 with TRBJ1-2; D remains unclear. Germline V gene data show CDR1 as SGHVS and CDR2 as FQNEAQ. This CDR3 has 13 residues. V was clipped by 5 bases and J by 6 bases, with 13 bases between them. CDR3 protein: CASSPYDGNGYTF. The CDR3 region has the DNA TGTGCCAGCAGCCCATATGATGGGAATGGCTACACCTTC.

The CDR3 DNA reads TGCGCCAGCAGCCAAGGGCCCTGGGTCGAGCAGTACTTC. Encoded protein: CASSQGPWVEQYF. The genes are TRBV4-1 and TRBJ2-7; D unresolved. The CDR3 totals 13 residues. The germline V gene encodes CDR1 MGHRA and CDR2 YSYEKL. Trimming left V 1 base short and J 6 bases short, with 10 bases between.

This clonotype was recorded many times. The chain carries TRBV6-2 or TRBV6-3 and TRBJ2-2, with 10 positions matching TRBD2. The CDR3 covers 15 residues. V dropped 6 bases and J dropped 1; count of bases not matched to a gene: 2. Germline V gene data show CDR1 as MNHEY and CDR2 as SVGEGT. CDR3 bases: TGTGCCAGCAGAGAGCGGGAGGGGAACACCGGGGAGCTGTTTTTT. This codes for CASREREGNTGELFF.

The chain carries TRBV19 and TRBJ2-5; 7 bases are a match to TRBD1. The CDR3 sequence is 13 residues long. The V gene end was trimmed by 5 bases and the J gene end by 2 bases; junction bases not matched to a gene: 2. Germline-derived CDR1 and CDR2 are LNHDA and SQIVND (reference sequence). CDR3 region: CASSGTVQETQYF. CDR3 coding DNA: TGTGCCAGTAGTGGGACAGTACAAGAGACCCAGTACTTC.

This rearrangement joins TRBV7-2 to TRBJ2-7; TRBD2 aligns across 10 bases. The V gene's germline CDR1 is SGHTA and CDR2 FQGNSA. The CDR3 sequence is 14 residues long. Trimming cost V 8 bases and J 4 bases; bases outside gene matches: 8. In DNA form, the CDR3 reads TGTGCCAGCGGCCCTAGCGGGAGTGGGTACGAGCAGTACTTC. Protein sequence: CASGPSGSGYEQYF.

Many counts were recorded for this clonotype. This chain connects TRBV12-3 or TRBV12-4 to TRBJ2-5, with TRBD2 identical over 13 bases. The CDR3 consists of 17 residues. V dropped 4 bases and J dropped 2; count of bases not matched to a gene: 7. The CDR3 nucleotides read TGTGCCAGCAGTTCCCCGGGACTAGCGGGACTGCAAGAGACCCAGTACTTC. This gives the protein CASSSPGLAGLQETQYF.

The chain recombines TRBV28 with TRBJ2-5, with TRBD1 matching 7 bases. Unmatched junction bases numbered 5, after V lost 6 bases and J lost 1 base. Germline V lookup: CDR1 MDHEN, CDR2 SYDVKM. The CDR3 is 14 amino acids. This CDR3 is CASSKQGPQETQYF. CDR3 nucleotide sequence: TGTGCCAGCAGCAAACAGGGGCCCCAAGAGACCCAGTACTTC.

This clonotype occurred many times. This chain joins TRBV25-1 and TRBJ2-2; D is undetermined. The CDR3 is 14 amino acids. V lost 3 bases and J lost 5, with 10 bases in between. The germline V gene encodes CDR1 MGHDK and CDR2 SYGVNS. The CDR3 sequence is CASSDPTRTGELFF. The CDR3 bases are TGTGCCAGCAGTGACCCTACGAGGACCGGGGAGCTGTTTTTT.

The chain employs TRBV5-1 and TRBJ2-7, with a weak D call TRBD1 (6 bases). The CDR3 runs 16 residues. Trimming took off 0 bases at V and 7 bases at J, with 20 bases between the two ends. Germline V CDR1 and CDR2: SGHRS, YFSETQ. For the CDR3, the DNA is TGCGCCAGCAGCTTGGACAGGGTAGGGTCGGGCGGTGAGCAGTACTTC. Its protein product is CASSLDRVGSGGEQYF.

This clonotype came up many times. This chain joins TRBV7-8 and TRBJ2-5; 8 positions match TRBD1. Germline lookup yields CDR1 SGHVS and CDR2 FQNEAQ. After removal of 6 bases from V and 1 base from J, the junction contained 10 bases not matched to a gene. This CDR3 region has 16 residues. CDR3 nucleotide sequence: TGTGCCAGCAGAAAAGCCGGGACAGGCGCCCAAGAGACCCAGTACTTC. It translates to CASRKAGTGAQETQYF.

This clonotype was detected ten times or more. The gene calls are TRBV29-1 and TRBJ2-7; 9 bases line up with TRBD2. CDR3 length: 13 residues. Losses at the gene ends were 5 bases for V and 1 base for J; bases not matched to a gene: 3. Germline CDR1 SQVTM, CDR2 ANQGSEA. The CDR3 DNA follows: TGCAGCGTTAGGCTAGCGGGGTCCTACGAGCAGTACTTC. Protein sequence: CSVRLAGSYEQYF.

This clonotype was recorded at least ten times. The chain uses TRBV2 and TRBJ2-5; 7 bases line up with TRBD2. Germline values: CDR1 SNHLY, CDR2 FYNNEI. The CDR3 has 17 residues. After removal of 8 bases from V and 0 bases from J, the junction contained 15 bases not matched to a gene. The CDR3 DNA sequence: TGTGCCAGCTCCGGACGGCTAGCGGACCTGTACCAAGAGACCCAGTACTTC. It codes for CASSGRLADLYQETQYF.

The chain employs TRBV6-1 and TRBJ2-5, with TRBD2 identical over 8 bases. CDR1 is MNHNS, CDR2 SASEGT, per germline. The CDR3 totals 15 residues. V dropped 8 bases and J dropped 5; count of bases not matched to a gene: 13. In DNA form, the CDR3 reads TGTGCCAGCCAACCGCTAGCGGGCATTCCGGAGACCCAGTACTTC. Translating gives CASQPLAGIPETQYF.

The V call is TRBV6-1, the J call TRBJ2-7; TRBD2 might be the D (6 bases). CDR3 length equals 13 residues. Germline lookup yields CDR1 MNHNS and CDR2 SASEGT. CDR3 loop: CASSEYRGWRLDV. Here the CDR3 DNA reads TGTGCCAGCAGTGAATACCGGGGGTGGAGGTTGGACGTC.

This clonotype was seen at least ten times. The rearrangement joins TRBV6-1 to TRBJ1-2; D not resolved. The CDR3 is 14 residues long. Trimming pared 2 bases from V and 1 base from J, leaving 8 bases between. Germline lookup yields CDR1 MNHNS and CDR2 SASEGT. The DNA of the CDR3 is TGTGCCAGCAGTGAATCCAGGAATAACTATGGCTACACCTTC. This encodes CASSESRNNYGYTF.